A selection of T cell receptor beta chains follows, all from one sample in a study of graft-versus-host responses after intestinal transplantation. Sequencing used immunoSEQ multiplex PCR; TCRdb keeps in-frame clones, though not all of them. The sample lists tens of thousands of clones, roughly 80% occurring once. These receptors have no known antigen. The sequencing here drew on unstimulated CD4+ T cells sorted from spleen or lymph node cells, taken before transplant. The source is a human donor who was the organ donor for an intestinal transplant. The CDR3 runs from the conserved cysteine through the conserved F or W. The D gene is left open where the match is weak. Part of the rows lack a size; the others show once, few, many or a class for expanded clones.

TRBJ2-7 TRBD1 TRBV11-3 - CASSSRQGSYEQYF TGTGCCAGCAGCTCCAGACAGGGTTCCTACGAGCAGTACTTC
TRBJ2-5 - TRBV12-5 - CASGSARLGQETQYF TGTGCTAGTGGTTCGGCCCGGTTAGGCCAAGAGACCCAGTACTTC
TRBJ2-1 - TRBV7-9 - CASSDRESYNEQFF TGTGCCAGCAGTGATCGGGAATCCTACAATGAGCAGTTCTTC
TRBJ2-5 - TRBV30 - CAWSRVGRETQYF TGTGCCTGGAGTCGTGTTGGGAGGGAGACCCAGTACTTC
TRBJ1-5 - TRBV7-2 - CASSLARGIYSNQPQHF TGTGCCAGCAGCTTAGCGAGGGGGATTTATAGCAATCAGCCCCAGCATTTT
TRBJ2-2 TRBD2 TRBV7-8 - CASSLGGGLAAFTGELFF TGTGCCAGCAGCTTAGGGGGAGGACTAGCGGCATTCACCGGGGAGCTGTTTTTT
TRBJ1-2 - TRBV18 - CASSPGYVGHTF TGTGCCAGCTCACCAGGGTACGTTGGCCACACCTTC
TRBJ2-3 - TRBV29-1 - CSVEDGGDTQYF TGCAGCGTTGAAGATGGGGGAGATACGCAGTATTTT
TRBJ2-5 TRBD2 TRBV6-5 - CASRSSGQETQYF TGTGCCAGCAGATCTAGCGGCCAAGAGACCCAGTACTTC
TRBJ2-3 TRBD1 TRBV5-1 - CASSKISGTGSTDTQYF TGCGCCAGCAGCAAAATATCCGGGACAGGGAGTACAGATACGCAGTATTTT
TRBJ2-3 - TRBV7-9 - CASSLQNTQYF TGTGCCAGCAGCTTACAAAATACGCAGTATTTT
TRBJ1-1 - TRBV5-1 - CASSFQGWDTEAFF TGCGCCAGCAGCTTCCAGGGTTGGGACACTGAAGCTTTCTTT
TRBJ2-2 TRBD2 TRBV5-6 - CASSLRTSANTGELFF TGTGCCAGCAGCTTACGGACTAGTGCGAACACCGGGGAGCTGTTTTTT
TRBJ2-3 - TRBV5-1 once CASSLKAATDTQYF TGCGCCAGCAGCTTGAAAGCGGCAACAGATACGCAGTATTTT
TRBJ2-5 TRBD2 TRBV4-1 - CASSQRGGQETQYF TGCGCCAGCAGCCAGCGGGGGGGCCAAGAGACCCAGTACTTC
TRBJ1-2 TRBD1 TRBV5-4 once CASSLTGAGRYGYTF TGTGCCAGCAGCTTGACAGGGGCCGGGCGATATGGCTACACCTTC
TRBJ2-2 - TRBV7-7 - CASSLMAGAIGGELFF TGTGCCAGCAGCCTCATGGCGGGGGCGATAGGCGGGGAGCTGTTTTTT
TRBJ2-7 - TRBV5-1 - CASSYPGAFEQYF TGCGCCAGCAGCTATCCAGGGGCTTTCGAGCAGTACTTC
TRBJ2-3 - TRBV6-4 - CASSDSDGRGTDTQYF TGTGCCAGCAGTGACTCGGATGGGAGAGGCACAGATACGCAGTATTTT
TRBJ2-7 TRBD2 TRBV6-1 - CASSEAGLVLFHEQYF TGTGCCAGCAGTGAAGCGGGACTAGTTCTTTTCCACGAGCAGTACTTC
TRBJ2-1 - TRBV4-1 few CASSQQGGYNEQFF TGCGCCAGCAGCCAACAGGGGGGTTACAATGAGCAGTTCTTC
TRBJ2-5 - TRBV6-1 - CASSEGFGGYQETQYF TGTGCCAGCAGTGAAGGGTTTGGGGGATACCAAGAGACCCAGTACTTC
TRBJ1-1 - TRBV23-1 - CASSHPRQATGLNTEAFF TGCGCCAGCAGTCACCCACGACAGGCGACGGGGCTGAACACTGAAGCTTTCTTT
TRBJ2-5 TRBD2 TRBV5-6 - CASSLDLAGGETQYF TGTGCCAGCAGCTTGGATCTAGCGGGGGGAGAGACCCAGTACTTC
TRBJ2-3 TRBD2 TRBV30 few CACLSGGRGGTQYF TGTGCCTGCCTAAGCGGGGGACGGGGGGGTACGCAGTATTTT
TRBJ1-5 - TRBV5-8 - CASSLVVGAANQPQHF TGTGCCAGCAGCTTAGTTGTGGGGGCGGCCAATCAGCCCCAGCATTTT
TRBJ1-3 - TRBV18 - CASSPRSHGLGDTIYF TGTGCCAGCTCACCAAGGTCCCACGGGCTAGGCGACACCATATATTTT
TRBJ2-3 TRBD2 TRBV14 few CASSQGGPGLAGYTQYF TGTGCCAGCAGCCAAGGGGGACCGGGACTAGCGGGATATACGCAGTATTTT
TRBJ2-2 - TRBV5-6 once CARTSGAGELFF TGTGCCAGAACGAGTGGTGCCGGGGAGCTGTTTTTT
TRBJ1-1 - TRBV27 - CASSLLGAANTEAFF TGTGCCAGCAGTTTACTAGGGGCCGCGAACACTGAAGCTTTCTTT
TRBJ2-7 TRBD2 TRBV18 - CASSRPYLDSFTSGRDPYEQYF TGTGCCAGCTCACGGCCCTATCTGGACAGTTTTACTAGCGGGAGGGACCCCTACGAGCAGTACTTC
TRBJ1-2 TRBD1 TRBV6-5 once CASIDRGRANYGYTF TGTGCCAGCATTGACAGGGGGCGGGCTAACTATGGCTACACCTTC
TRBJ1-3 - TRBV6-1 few CASSRGATIYF TGTGCCAGCAGTAGAGGGGCCACCATATATTTT
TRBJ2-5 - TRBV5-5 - CASSLGAGGWETQYF TGTGCCAGCAGCTTGGGGGCCGGGGGCTGGGAGACCCAGTACTTC
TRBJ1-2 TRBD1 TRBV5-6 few CASRSSGTGHGYTF TGTGCCAGCAGGTCGTCTGGGACAGGTCATGGCTACACCTTC
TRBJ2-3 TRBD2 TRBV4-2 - CASSPRTSGSDTQYF TGTGCCAGCAGCCCACGGACTAGCGGGAGTGATACGCAGTATTTT
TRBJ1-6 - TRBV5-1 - CASSLTGYNSPLHF TGCGCCAGCAGCTTGACAGGGTATAATTCACCCCTCCACTTT
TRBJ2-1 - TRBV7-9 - CASSLEGLNEQFF TGTGCCAGCAGCTTAGAAGGCCTCAATGAGCAGTTCTTC
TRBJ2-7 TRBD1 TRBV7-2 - CASSFDRGSYEQYF TGTGCCAGCAGCTTCGACAGGGGGAGCTACGAGCAGTACTTC
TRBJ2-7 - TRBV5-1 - CASSLGGRIYEQYF TGCGCCAGCAGCTTGGGGGGGCGCATATACGAGCAGTACTTC
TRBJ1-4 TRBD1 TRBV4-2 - CASSLNDRVGEKLFF TGTGCCAGCAGCTTAAACGACAGGGTAGGAGAAAAACTGTTTTTT
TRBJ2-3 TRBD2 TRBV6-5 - CASSRTSGVDTQYF TGTGCCAGTTCCCGGACTAGCGGGGTCGATACGCAGTATTTT
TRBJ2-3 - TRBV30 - CARGADTQYF TGTGCAAGGGGGGCAGATACGCAGTATTTT
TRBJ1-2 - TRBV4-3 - CASSSIYSGYTF TGCGCCAGCAGCAGCATTTATAGCGGCTACACCTTC
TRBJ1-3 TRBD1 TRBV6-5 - CASSYSDRGRGNTIYF TGTGCCAGCAGTTACTCCGACAGGGGAAGGGGAAACACCATATATTTT